The clone carrying this TCR beta chain was counted once. As yet, its antigen is unknown. This CDR3 comprises 15 residues. Trimming removed 5 bases at V and 8 bases at J, with 18 bases between. Germline V lookup: CDR1 MNHEY, CDR2 SMNVEV (reference sequence). This entry belongs to a study of cytomegalovirus exposure and HLA in healthy donors. Overall study: Clustering assigned approximately 79% of the approximately 430 genotyped donors to the Caucasian-associated ancestry cluster.

Both 60 Vbeta primers and 13 Jbeta primers went into the PCR. Clones were read by immunoSEQ multiplex PCR, and TCRdb kept only the in-frame ones, dropping some. This sample yields about 160,000 clones, of which roughly 80% are seen a single time; approximately 2.4% belongs to the top ten. General observations from the study: TCR beta chains associated with HLA were, in a later analysis, more clonally expanded than equally common others. Later, an analysis found that common viral pathogens appeared to be linked with several of the most significant clusters. Reportedly, diagnosis of cytomegalovirus status by the classifier showed high specificity and sensitivity.

V and J are TRBV27 and TRBJ1-4; D gene unclear. The clonotype was recovered from a female donor in good health and CMV-seronegative. The material sequenced was PBMCs. The CDR3 loop is CASSRSSGVREKLFF. The CDR3 nucleotides read TGTGCCAGCAGTCGTAGCTCCGGTGTTCGAGAAAAACTGTTTTTT.